Listed below are T cell receptor beta chains from one sample, sequenced in a study of PD-1 blockade in classical Hodgkin lymphoma. Some clones are missing from TCRdb's copy, which holds only in-frame ones; the method was immunoSEQ multiplex PCR. This table holds tens of thousands of clones, 71% found once. The sample was peripheral blood mononuclear cells (PBMCs), taken at baseline. The receptor source for this set is a human donor with classical Hodgkin lymphoma. Each CDR3 is given with its conserved first and last residue. A D gene is named only where the DNA matches it firmly.

J gene	V gene	D gene	CDR3 protein
TRBJ2-7	TRBV7-2	-	CASSLVAGKDEQYF
TRBJ1-1	TRBV7-9	-	CASSRRVTEAFF
TRBJ2-7	TRBV18	TRBD1	CASSLSGTGGDEQYF
TRBJ1-1	TRBV7-3	-	CASSLTSYTEAFF
TRBJ1-1	TRBV2	-	CASRGPGTEAFF
TRBJ2-3	TRBV29-1	TRBD2	CSADPRDYRTDTQYF
TRBJ2-7	TRBV7-9	-	CASSFPSGEQYF
TRBJ2-7	TRBV7-8	TRBD1	CASSAPGQRYEQYF
TRBJ2-7	TRBV27	-	CASSFHGSYEQYF
TRBJ1-2	TRBV9	-	CASSSGGQGRNYGYTF
TRBJ1-1	TRBV9	-	CASSVGSLGNTEAFF
TRBJ2-1	TRBV7-7	-	CASSLSSASEQFF
TRBJ1-2	TRBV6-6	TRBD1	CASSYPAGGANYGYTF